The 27 T cell receptor beta chains below all came from one sample that was sequenced in a study of T-cell reconstitution after alpha-beta-depleted transplantation in children (dated by TCRdb to the mid-2010s). Libraries were built with PCR. The instrument was an Illumina HiSeq 2500. Molecular barcoding was employed in the preparation of TCR libraries, with unique molecular identifiers being used to normalize TCRbeta repertoire quantification. Using fastp at Q25 and MiXCR, TCRdb reprocessed the public reads and kept productive beta chains. When rows share a CDR3 protein, they turn into one entry using the most common DNA and genes. The sample has 700,000 to 950,000 distinct CDR3 sequences on record, roughly 16% of them singletons. Of the sample, 5% falls within the top ten clones. In light of the paper, this sample's treatment or condition label describes: allogeneic hematopoietic cell transplantation with graft depleted of TCRalphabeta T cells and CD19 B cells.

The sequences come from PBMCs, mostly from graft donor cells, collected 360 days after TCRalphabeta/CD19-depleted stem cell transplant. The receptor source for this set is a male patient younger than 18 who had a stem cell transplant for acute lymphoblastic leukemia, so the T cells may come from the graft donor.

This chain connects TRBV2 to TRBJ2-3; 10 positions agree with TRBD1. The V gene end was trimmed by 10 bases and the J gene end by 3 bases; junction bases not matched to a gene: 4. The CDR3 has 13 amino acids. From germline, CDR1 is SNHLY and CDR2 FYNNEI. The CDR3 is CATPGQGTDTQYF. CDR3 bases: TGTGCCACCCCGGGACAGGGGACAGATACGCAGTATTTT. Drawing the rest from reference TRBV2 and TRBJ2-3, the complete variable domain is EPEVTQTPSHQVTQMGQEVILRCVPISNHLYFYWYRQILGQKVEFLVSFYNNEISEKSEIFDDQFSVERPDGSNFTLKIRSTKLEDSAMYFCATPGQGTDTQYFGPGTRLTVL.

The J gene is TRBJ1-5, the V gene TRBV15, with 8 positions matching TRBD1. Unmatched junction bases numbered 14, after V lost 5 bases and J lost 5 bases. The CDR3 spans 17 residues. Germline V CDR1 and CDR2: LNHNV, YYDKDF (reference sequence). The chain's CDR3 is CATSGSRRGGQDQPQHF. The CDR3, as DNA: TGTGCCACCAGCGGAAGCAGACGAGGGGGACAGGATCAGCCCCAGCATTTT. Variable domain in full (rest from reference TRBV15 and TRBJ1-5): DAMVIQNPRYQVTQFGKPVTLSCSQTLNHNVMYWYQQKSSQAPKLLFHYYDKDFNNEADTPDNFQSRRPNTSFCFLDIRSPGLGDTAMYLCATSGSRRGGQDQPQHFGDGTRLSIL.

The gene calls are TRBV27 and TRBJ2-1; 14 bases are a match to TRBD2. Per the germline V gene, CDR1 is MNHEY and CDR2 is SMNVEV (reference sequence). The ends lost 4 bases at V and 2 bases at J; junction bases unmatched: 10. The CDR3 runs 19 residues. CDR3 residues: CASSSPLTSGRGTYNEQFF. The CDR3 DNA reads as TGTGCCAGCAGTTCCCCCCTGACTAGCGGGAGGGGAACCTACAATGAGCAGTTCTTC.

This chain links TRBV24-1 with TRBJ2-1, with D tentatively TRBD1 (6 bases). The CDR3 extends over 16 amino acids. Per germline, CDR1 KGHDR and CDR2 SFDVKD. Trimming shortened V by 5 bases and J by 0 bases, and 13 bases separated the two germline ends. CDR3 in amino acids: CATSGQGPSSYNEQFF. The CDR3 DNA reads as TGTGCCACCAGTGGTCAGGGGCCTAGCTCCTACAATGAGCAGTTCTTC.

There are many counts of this clonotype. V usage is TRBV15 and J usage is TRBJ2-1, with 10 positions matching TRBD2. There are 18 residues in the CDR3. Germline V gene lookup returns CDR1 LNHNV and CDR2 YYDKDF (reference sequence). V lost 3 bases to trimming and J lost 8 bases; unmatched junction nucleotides: 16. The CDR3 DNA reads as TGTGCCACCAGCAGTGATCGGGGGGCTAGCGGGAGTTGGGATGAGCAGTTCTTC. Translation gives CATSSDRGASGSWDEQFF.

The chain has TRBV7-3 and TRBJ2-7; perhaps TRBD1 as D (5 bases). The CDR3 consists of 13 residues. V lost 3 bases, J lost 2 bases, and 8 bases lay in between. Per the germline V gene, CDR1 is SGHTA and CDR2 is FQGTGA. The CDR3 DNA reads as TGTGCCAGCAGCTTCTGCAGGGCCTACGAGCAGTACTTC. This translates into CASSFCRAYEQYF. The variable domain in full, completed from reference TRBV7-3 and TRBJ2-7, reads GAGVSQTPSNKVTEKGKYVELRCDPISGHTALYWYRQSLGQGPEFLIYFQGTGAADDSGLPNDRFFAVRPEGSVSTLKIQRTERGDSAVYLCASSFCRAYEQYFGPGTRLTVT.

This clonotype occurred a few times. The rearrangement links TRBV27 to TRBJ2-7; 8 bases fit TRBD1. The ends lost 6 bases at V and 3 bases at J; junction bases unmatched: 4. Germline CDR1 is MNHEY and CDR2 is SMNVEV (reference sequence). The CDR3 is made up of 13 amino acids. This CDR3 reads CASRGQGIYEQYF. CDR3 coding DNA: TGTGCCAGCAGAGGACAGGGTATCTACGAGCAGTACTTC.

The gene calls are TRBV3-1 and TRBJ2-7, with 10 bases identical to TRBD2. This CDR3 contains 20 residues. V was clipped by 0 bases and J by 2 bases; unmatched bases: 16. Germline CDR1 is LGHDT and CDR2 is YNNKEL (reference sequence). CDR3 in amino acids: CASSQDQLTLAGRAPYEQYF. CDR3 DNA: TGTGCCAGCAGCCAAGATCAGCTTACACTAGCGGGACGAGCCCCCTACGAGCAGTACTTC.

This clonotype was seen only a few times. This sequence joins TRBV5-1 and TRBJ2-2; 7 bases are shared with TRBD1. Germline CDR1 reads SGHRS; CDR2 reads YFSETQ. The CDR3 is 17 amino acids. The J segment lost 7 bases and the V segment lost 1 base, leaving 13 bases of the junction unmatched. CDR3 nucleotide sequence: TGCGCCAGCAGCTTGTGGCGGCCGAGGGGGCGCGGCGGGGAGCTGTTTTTT. Translating it yields CASSLWRPRGRGGELFF.

The V gene is TRBV28, the J gene TRBJ1-1, with 11 bases that match TRBD1. Germline values: CDR1 MDHEN, CDR2 SYDVKM. This CDR3 has 15 residues. V trimming: 5 bases; J trimming: 6 bases; junction bases outside the gene matches: 8. The CDR3 DNA follows: TGTGCCAGCAGTACTCGGACAGGGGGCTTTGCTGAAGCTTTCTTT. This codes for CASSTRTGGFAEAFF.

This clonotype was observed a few times. The gene calls are TRBV2 and TRBJ2-2; a weak D match, TRBD1 (6 bases). This CDR3 is built from 14 residues. The V end lost 6 bases, the J end lost 3 bases, and 11 bases lay between the germline ends. The germline V gene has CDR1 SNHLY and CDR2 FYNNEI. DNA of the CDR3: TGTGCCAGCAGAGAAACAGGGTACACCGGGGAGCTGTTTTTT. This translates into CASRETGYTGELFF. Full variable domain (missing parts from reference TRBV2 and TRBJ2-2): EPEVTQTPSHQVTQMGQEVILRCVPISNHLYFYWYRQILGQKVEFLVSFYNNEISEKSEIFDDQFSVERPDGSNFTLKIRSTKLEDSAMYFCASRETGYTGELFFGEGSRLTVL.

The sample holds a few counts of this clonotype. V gene TRBV5-1 combines with J gene TRBJ1-1, with D maybe TRBD1 (5 bases). The V gene lost 1 base and the J gene lost 5 bases, with 9 bases spanning the gap. Germline-derived CDR1 and CDR2 are SGHRS and YFSETQ. The CDR3 sequence is 13 residues long. The CDR3 here is CASSLFWGTEAFF. CDR3 bases: TGCGCCAGCAGCTTGTTCTGGGGGACTGAAGCTTTCTTT.

This chain joins TRBV12-3 or TRBV12-4 and TRBJ1-5; no definite D call. V gave up 7 bases and J gave up 2 bases, with 12 bases separating them. The CDR3 is 14 amino acids. CDR3 residues: CASIKDLGNQPQHF. The CDR3 coding sequence is TGTGCCAGCATTAAGGACCTAGGCAATCAGCCCCAGCATTTT.

This clonotype was recorded many times. The CDR3 DNA is TGCGCCAGCAGCTTGGCCCCCGTCAATGAGCAGTTCTTC. It encodes CASSLAPVNEQFF. This sequence joins TRBV5-1 and TRBJ2-1; D is unresolved. The CDR3 length is 13 residues. The germline CDR1 and CDR2 sequences are SGHRS and YFSETQ. Trimming stripped 0 bases from V and 6 bases from J, with 7 bases between. Based on the CDR3 plus reference TRBV5-1 and TRBJ2-1, the full variable domain is KAGVTQTPRYLIKTRGQQVTLSCSPISGHRSVSWYQQTPGQGLQFLFEYFSETQRNKGNFPGRFSGRQFSNSRSEMNVSTLELGDSALYLCASSLAPVNEQFFGPGTRLTVL.

The chain links TRBV20-1 to TRBJ2-5; 7 nucleotides line up with TRBD2. Germline V CDR1 and CDR2: DFQATT, SNEGSKA (reference sequence). Trimming took 6 bases from V and 6 from J; bases not matched to a gene: 13. This CDR3 is 14 amino acids long. Here the CDR3 DNA reads TGCAGTGCCGTGGGAGGGTCCGGCGGGAAGACCCAGTACTTC. Its protein product is CSAVGGSGGKTQYF.

The chain is built from TRBV7-8 and TRBJ2-1, with TRBD2 as a possible D gene (6 bases). This CDR3 region has 16 residues. Germline V gene lookup returns CDR1 SGHVS and CDR2 FQNEAQ. The germline V and J ends were trimmed by 5 bases and 5 bases, with 19 bases remaining between them. Written as DNA, the CDR3 is TGTGCCAGCAGCGCCCGTTTCCGGCGGGGACACAATGAGCAGTTCTTC. It specifies CASSARFRRGHNEQFF.

The chain couples TRBV5-6 to TRBJ2-5, with 12 bases identical to TRBD1. The CDR3 loop spans 15 amino acids. Germline-derived CDR1 and CDR2 are SGHDT and YYEEEE. Unmatched junction bases numbered 6, after V lost 4 bases and J lost 5 bases. The CDR3 region has the DNA TGTGCCAGCAGCCCCCGGGACAGGGGGCCGGAGACCCAGTACTTC. It encodes CASSPRDRGPETQYF.

This clonotype was counted a few times. The chain joins TRBV5-1 to TRBJ2-7; D perhaps matches TRBD2 (6 bases). V was trimmed by 6 bases and J by 4 bases, leaving 17 bases between them. CDR1 is SGHRS and CDR2 is YFSETQ in the germline V gene. This CDR3 comprises 14 residues. For the CDR3, the DNA is TGCGCCAGCAATAGGCCGGGACTCTCTTACGAGCAGTACTTC. This translates into CASNRPGLSYEQYF.

V gene TRBV20-1 combines with J gene TRBJ2-7; 12 nucleotides line up with TRBD2. After removal of 4 bases from V and 4 bases from J, the junction contained 8 bases not matched to a gene. Germline-derived CDR1 and CDR2 are DFQATT and SNEGSKA (reference sequence). The CDR3 extends over 15 amino acids. The CDR3 reads CSATPLAGGWYEQYF. The CDR3 region has the DNA TGCAGTGCTACCCCTCTAGCGGGAGGGTGGTACGAGCAGTACTTC.

This chain links TRBV9 with TRBJ2-5; D not resolved. This CDR3 spans 14 amino acids. V was pared by 0 bases and J by 4 bases, with 10 bases between. Germline V lookup: CDR1 SGDLS, CDR2 YYNGEE. This CDR3 is CASSVVPQRETQYF. The CDR3 DNA reads as TGTGCCAGCAGCGTAGTCCCTCAACGAGAGACCCAGTACTTC.

This clonotype turned up a few times. This chain links TRBV30 with TRBJ2-7, with TRBD1 identical over 9 bases. This CDR3 spans 15 amino acids. Losses at the gene ends were 4 bases for V and 1 base for J; bases not matched to a gene: 8. In germline, CDR1 is GTSNPN, CDR2 SVGIG (reference sequence). CDR3 loop: CAWTGGTGKSYEQYF. The CDR3 nucleotides read TGTGCCTGGACCGGAGGGACAGGGAAATCCTACGAGCAGTACTTC.

This clonotype was detected once. The chain carries TRBV12-3 or TRBV12-4 and TRBJ2-3; TRBD2 is a possible D gene (5 bases). With 3 bases removed from V and 2 bases from J, the gap between germline ends came to 18 bases. The CDR3 loop spans 17 amino acids. The CDR3 loop reads CASSFEGLKGNTDTQYF. CDR3 DNA sequence: TGTGCCAGCAGTTTCGAGGGCCTAAAAGGGAACACAGATACGCAGTATTTT.

This clonotype was counted ten times or more. This chain joins TRBV12-3 or TRBV12-4 and TRBJ1-5; the match to TRBD1 covers 9 bases. With 6 bases clipped from V and 3 bases from J, the junction kept 6 bases outside the gene matches. This CDR3 has 15 amino acids. The CDR3: CASRSGTGNNQPQHF. The CDR3 DNA reads as TGTGCCAGCAGGTCCGGGACAGGGAACAATCAGCCCCAGCATTTT.

This clonotype occurred a few times. The gene calls are TRBV7-8 and TRBJ2-2; D tentatively reads TRBD1 or TRBD2 (6 bases each). Germline V CDR1 and CDR2: SGHVS, FQNEAQ. The CDR3 totals 15 residues. Trimming shortened V by 3 bases and J by 1 base, and 9 bases separated the two germline ends. The CDR3 here is CASSLGGQNTGELFF. CDR3 DNA: TGTGCCAGCAGCTTGGGGGGACAGAACACCGGGGAGCTGTTTTTT.

This clonotype was seen a few times. The CDR3 loop reads CASRGTEYEQYF. DNA of the CDR3: TGTGCCAGCAGAGGGACAGAGTACGAGCAGTACTTC. V usage is TRBV7-8 and J usage is TRBJ2-7; 7 nucleotides align to TRBD1. The germline gives CDR1 SGHVS, CDR2 FQNEAQ. This CDR3 spans 12 amino acids. The junction had 3 bases not matched to a gene; V was cut back by 6 bases and J by 4 bases.

DNA of the CDR3: TGCGCCAGCGCAGGGAACTATGGCTACACCTTC. Translation gives CASAGNYGYTF. The chain recombines TRBV5-1 with TRBJ1-2, with D possibly being TRBD1 (5 bases). Trimming shortened V by 7 bases and J by 2 bases, and 6 bases separated the two germline ends. This CDR3 comprises 11 residues. In germline, CDR1 is SGHRS, CDR2 YFSETQ.

The chain couples TRBV11-2 to TRBJ2-5; D could derive from TRBD1 or TRBD2 (5 bases each). V was trimmed by 6 bases and J by 2 bases, leaving 13 bases between them. This CDR3 has 14 residues. The germline V gene has CDR1 SGHAT and CDR2 FQNNGV. CDR3 in DNA: TGTGCCAGCAGGTTAACCGGGGCTCAAGAGACCCAGTACTTC. It translates to CASRLTGAQETQYF.